By frequency in the sample, the clone carrying this TCR beta chain is medium-sized. The antigen is undetermined. The gene names here belong to mouse. This sample was taken from a study of tissue T cells after allogeneic stem cell transplantation. Findings and caveats of the study: In patients and mice, blood and spleen missed much of tissue repertoire.

The protocol was immunoSEQ multiplex PCR, while the TCRdb copy is restricted to in-frame clones and leaves out a portion. The data contain thousands of clones, 37% of them singletons. Stated time point: mouse harvest day 14 after allogeneic transplant. Mouse grafts combined 10^7 T-cell-depleted bone marrow cells with 10^6 splenic CD5+ T cells. This clonotype was sampled from a female BALB/c mouse given C57BL/6 T cells with graft-versus-host disease after an allogeneic hematopoietic cell transplant. The sequencing input was skin.

CDR3 loop: CASSLPISYEQYF. The sequenced CDR3 bases are TGTGCCAGCAGTCTGCCCATCTCCTATGAACAGTAC. The chain carries TRBV26 and TRBJ2-7, with no clear D. The read ends 1 residue early relative to the CDR3; the germline J gene fills the gap. Germline assignment: CDR1 KGHPV and CDR2 FQNQEV (reference sequence). V was pared by 2 bases and J by 0 bases, with 5 bases between. This CDR3 region has 13 residues.